This T cell receptor beta chain is from a study of shared clonotypes between healthy human individuals. This clone occurred a few times. Its antigen is not known. The CDR3 has 15 residues. Trimming pared 5 bases from V and 5 bases from J, leaving 18 bases between. In germline, CDR1 is MNHEY, CDR2 SMNVEV (reference sequence). Findings of the study overall: Larger estimated richness was generally seen in naive subsets than in memory subsets. Few donors limited the genetic and exposure-history diversity represented.

Sequencing used immunoSEQ multiplex PCR; TCRdb keeps in-frame clones, though not all of them. Of hundreds of thousands of clones in the sample, approximately 73% were seen once. The sequencing input was memory CD4+ T cells sorted from blood. The sample's subset: CD45RA-negative fraction. This rearrangement joins TRBV27 to TRBJ1-2; TRBD1 might be the D (5 bases). This sequence originates from a young woman in good health. CDR3 sequence (DNA): TGTGCCAGCAGTCGAGTCGGGGGGAATTGGTATGGCTACACCTTC. Amino acids: CASSRVGGNWYGYTF.